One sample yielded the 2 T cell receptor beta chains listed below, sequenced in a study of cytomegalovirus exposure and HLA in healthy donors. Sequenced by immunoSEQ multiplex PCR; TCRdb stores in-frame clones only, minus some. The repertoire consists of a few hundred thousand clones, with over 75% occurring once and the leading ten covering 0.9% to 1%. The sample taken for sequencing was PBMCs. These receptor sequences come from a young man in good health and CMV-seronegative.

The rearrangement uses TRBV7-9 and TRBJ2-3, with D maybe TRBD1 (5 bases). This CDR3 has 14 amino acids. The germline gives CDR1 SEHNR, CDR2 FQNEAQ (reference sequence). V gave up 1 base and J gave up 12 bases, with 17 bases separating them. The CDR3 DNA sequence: TGTGCCAGCAGCTTAGGGGGCTTAACCAAATCTCAGTATTTT. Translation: CASSLGGLTKSQYF.

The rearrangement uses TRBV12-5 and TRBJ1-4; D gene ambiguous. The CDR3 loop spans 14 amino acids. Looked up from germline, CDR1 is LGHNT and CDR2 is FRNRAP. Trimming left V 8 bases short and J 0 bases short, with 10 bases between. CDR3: CASSRSATNEKLFF. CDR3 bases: TGTGCTAGTAGTAGGAGCGCAACTAATGAAAAACTGTTTTTT.